This paragraph covers one T cell receptor (beta chain) sequence. The entry originates in a study of blood T cell repertoires in COVID-19. Study-wide context: In each case, the material was cDNA or gDNA derived from T cells, B-cell-depleted T cells, or PBMCs.

V was pared by 4 bases and J by 4 bases, with 7 bases between. Germline CDR1 reads DFQATT; CDR2 reads SNEGSKA (reference sequence). The CDR3 loop spans 11 amino acids. Authors' methods: By means of reference gene primer amplification, nucleated cell counts were estimated. Some clones are missing from TCRdb's copy, which holds only in-frame ones; the method was immunoSEQ multiplex PCR. The V and J calls and the clone size are those of that table, but D and trimming were determined from the DNA. The sample carries about 300,000 clones, around 86% recorded once. This chain links TRBV20-1 with TRBJ2-5; possible D gene TRBD2, 6 bases. Sequenced material: peripheral blood. The TCR comes from a man aged 70-80 years with acute or convalescent COVID-19. CDR3 in DNA: TGCAGTGCTATCGGGGGAGAGACCCAGTACTTC. Protein: CSAIGGETQYF.